The clone carrying this TCR beta chain was seen at least ten times. Its antigen remains unidentified. The CDR3 loop spans 14 amino acids. Germline V gives CDR1 DFQATT, CDR2 SNEGSKA (reference sequence). Presence of unique molecular identifiers characterized the TCR beta cDNA libraries. The authors obtained about 520,000 cDNA molecules from around 0.96 to 9.9 million T cells. TCRdb ran MiXCR on the PCR reads and lists one entry per CDR3 protein. The table shows 700,000 to 800,000 distinct CDR3 sequences, with around 27% occurring only once. The data stem from a study of post-analysis software for immune sequencing data. Across the whole study: Secondary progressive, relapsing-remitting and progressive-relapsing multiple sclerosis were among the included disease courses. Study results and limitations: When compared against controls, multiple sclerosis patients showed significantly lower normalized Chao1 diversity. Comparison of patients with controls showed five TRBV segments more frequent in patients, TRBV5-6, TRBV5-1 and TRBV20-1 among them. Samples from one preparation batch, clustered by F measure, grouped strongly together.

Sequenced sample: blood. The rearrangement joins TRBV20-1 to TRBJ2-5; D is unclear. The end of the DNA is better explained by TRBJ2-7, so the J call may be wrong. This receptor was taken from a girl under 18 with multiple sclerosis. The CDR3 coding sequence is TGCAGTGCTAGAGTAGGTTCCCCTACGCGCGAGCAGTACTTC. Translation gives CSARVGSPTREQYF.